These T cell receptor beta chains were read from a single sample in a study of CD8 T cells in ankylosing spondylitis. TCRdb analysed the 5' RACE reads with MiXCR anew, one entry per CDR3 protein. The top ten clones hold about 0.94% of a sample with about 480,000 distinct CDR3 sequences, under 20% of them seen once. Source material: blood, either unsorted or a sorted T cell fraction (not recorded which). These TCRs come from a male donor with ankylosing spondylitis. Both conserved end residues are part of each CDR3. D genes are given only for firm matches. Clone size is not always given. Where it is, it says once, few, many or a class for expanded clones.

v_gene,j_gene,d_gene,abundance,CDR3aa,CDR3nt
TRBV6-5,TRBJ1-2,TRBD1,NA,CASSDRGDGYTF,TGTGCCAGCAGTGACAGGGGGGATGGCTACACCTTC
TRBV12-3/TRBV12-4,TRBJ1-2,NA,many,CASSRGGKGMAYGYTF,TGTGCCAGCAGCAGAGGTGGGAAGGGGATGGCCTATGGCTACACCTTC
TRBV9,TRBJ2-7,TRBD1,NA,CASSLTGEGYEQYF,TGTGCCAGCAGCTTAACAGGGGAAGGGTACGAGCAGTACTTC
TRBV9,TRBJ1-3,NA,few,CASSRLYSGNTIYF,TGTGCCAGCAGCCGACTTTACTCTGGAAACACCATATATTTT
TRBV7-2,TRBJ2-2,NA,NA,CASSIHGGGTGELFF,TGTGCCAGCAGCATACACGGGGGAGGCACCGGGGAGCTGTTTTTT
TRBV12-3/TRBV12-4,TRBJ1-1,NA,many,CASSRGTGNTEAFF,TGTGCCAGCTCCCGGGGGACTGGGAACACTGAAGCTTTCTTT
TRBV20-1,TRBJ2-1,NA,few,CSARVPTGYNEQFF,TGCAGTGCTAGAGTCCCCACGGGTTACAATGAGCAGTTCTTC
TRBV2,TRBJ1-1,NA,NA,CASRNTENTEAFF,TGTGCCAGCAGGAACACAGAGAACACTGAAGCTTTCTTT
TRBV15,TRBJ2-1,NA,few,CATSGKEGQNSTNEQFF,TGTGCCACCAGCGGGAAGGAGGGGCAGAATAGTACCAATGAGCAGTTCTTC
TRBV12-3/TRBV12-4,TRBJ2-7,NA,NA,CASSLSFLDPYEQYF,TGTGCCAGCAGTTTGTCATTTTTGGATCCCTACGAGCAGTACTTC
TRBV7-9,TRBJ1-1,NA,NA,CASTYPGGNTEAFF,TGTGCCAGCACCTACCCAGGAGGGAACACTGAAGCTTTCTTT
TRBV5-1,TRBJ1-4,TRBD1,few,CASSLEGTAFNEKLFF,TGCGCCAGCAGCTTGGAGGGGACAGCGTTTAATGAAAAACTGTTTTTT
TRBV20-1,TRBJ1-2,TRBD1,NA,CSARGAGENYGYTF,TGCAGTGCCAGGGGGGCAGGGGAGAACTATGGCTACACCTTC
TRBV18,TRBJ2-7,NA,few,CASSPPSSPLPFPYEQYF,TGTGCCAGCTCACCACCGTCGTCGCCCCTTCCGTTCCCCTACGAGCAGTACTTC
TRBV12-3/TRBV12-4,TRBJ2-5,NA,many,CASSLEGTQYF,TGTGCCAGCAGTTTGGAGGGGACCCAGTACTTC
TRBV6-5,TRBJ1-6,NA,NA,CASSYADRSPLHF,TGTGCCAGCAGTTATGCTGATAGGTCACCCCTCCACTTT
TRBV29-1,TRBJ2-3,TRBD2,few,CSVETSGFTDTQYF,TGCAGCGTTGAGACTAGCGGCTTCACAGATACGCAGTATTTT
TRBV12-3/TRBV12-4,TRBJ1-2,TRBD1,many,CASSFPGQRNYGYTF,TGTGCCAGCAGTTTTCCGGGACAGCGAAACTATGGCTACACCTTC
TRBV20-1,TRBJ2-5,TRBD2,NA,CSAGSGSQETQYF,TGCAGTGCGGGGAGCGGGAGTCAAGAGACCCAGTACTTC
TRBV29-1,TRBJ2-1,NA,few,CSVVPLAEQFF,TGCAGCGTTGTTCCCCTGGCCGAGCAGTTCTTC
TRBV3-1,TRBJ2-5,NA,NA,CASRAGTGKGSQYF,TGTGCCAGCAGGGCCGGGACTGGGAAGGGTAGCCAGTACTTC
TRBV6-1,TRBJ1-1,TRBD1,NA,CASRLRGQAVPNTEAFF,TGTGCCAGCAGACTACGGGGACAGGCCGTTCCGAACACTGAAGCTTTCTTT
TRBV20-1,TRBJ2-5,NA,few,CSARAPSSQETQYF,TGCAGTGCTAGAGCGCCCAGTTCCCAAGAGACCCAGTACTTC
TRBV7-2,TRBJ1-4,TRBD1,few,CASSRGQGEEKLFF,TGTGCCAGCAGCCGGGGGCAGGGGGAGGAAAAACTGTTTTTT
TRBV11-2,TRBJ2-2,TRBD2,NA,CASSGERGYNTGELFF,TGTGCCAGCAGCGGCGAGCGGGGGTATAACACCGGGGAGCTGTTTTTT
TRBV5-1,TRBJ1-4,NA,few,CASSEGATNEKLFF,TGCGCCAGCAGCGAGGGGGCAACTAATGAAAAACTGTTTTTT
TRBV12-3/TRBV12-4,TRBJ2-3,NA,many,CASDRGRGDTQYF,TGTGCCAGCGATCGGGGGCGTGGAGATACGCAGTATTTT
TRBV12-3/TRBV12-4,TRBJ2-5,TRBD2,many,CASKTSGKETQYF,TGTGCCAGCAAAACTAGCGGAAAAGAGACCCAGTACTTC
TRBV3-1,TRBJ2-5,NA,NA,CASSQLGDQETQYF,TGTGCCAGCAGCCAACTGGGGGATCAAGAGACCCAGTACTTC
TRBV9,TRBJ2-6,NA,NA,CASSATDRTGANVLTF,TGTGCCAGCAGCGCGACAGACCGCACTGGGGCCAACGTCCTGACTTTC
TRBV5-1,TRBJ2-7,TRBD1,few,CASSRDSRREQYF,TGCGCCAGTAGCCGGGACAGTAGGCGCGAGCAGTACTTC
TRBV5-6,TRBJ2-5,TRBD2,NA,CASSALSGGYQETQYF,TGTGCCAGCAGCGCCCTTAGCGGGGGCTACCAAGAGACCCAGTACTTC
TRBV12-3/TRBV12-4,TRBJ2-1,TRBD1,NA,CASGRDRAYNEQFF,TGTGCCAGCGGAAGGGACAGGGCCTACAATGAGCAGTTCTTC
TRBV5-4,TRBJ2-7,TRBD2,NA,CASSPQAGALTYEQYF,TGTGCCAGCAGCCCACAAGCGGGGGCCCTTACCTACGAGCAGTACTTC
TRBV6-2/TRBV6-3,TRBJ2-7,TRBD1,NA,CASSFGQGKTSYEQYF,TGTGCCAGCAGTTTCGGACAGGGAAAGACATCCTACGAGCAGTACTTC
TRBV7-2,TRBJ2-7,NA,NA,CASSIDTGDYEQYF,TGTGCCAGCAGCATAGACACGGGGGACTACGAGCAGTACTTC
TRBV5-1,TRBJ2-1,TRBD2,NA,CASSSAGTSAFEQFF,TGCGCCAGCAGCTCAGCCGGGACTAGCGCTTTTGAGCAGTTCTTC
TRBV6-1,TRBJ2-1,TRBD2,few,CASSERFSGGIYNEQFF,TGTGCCAGCAGTGAAAGGTTTAGCGGGGGGATCTACAATGAGCAGTTCTTC
TRBV6-1,TRBJ2-6,TRBD1,NA,CASSVQGAAGANVLTF,TGTGCCAGCAGTGTTCAGGGGGCGGCTGGGGCCAACGTCCTGACTTTC
TRBV12-3/TRBV12-4,TRBJ2-5,NA,NA,CASSLSGFQETQYF,TGTGCCAGCAGTTTATCGGGGTTCCAAGAGACCCAGTACTTC
TRBV4-1,TRBJ1-4,NA,few,CASSPEGQQNEKLFF,TGCGCCAGCAGCCCAGAAGGGCAGCAGAATGAAAAACTGTTTTTT
TRBV10-3,TRBJ1-6,NA,few,CAIKGQQGSYNSPLHF,TGTGCCATCAAAGGACAGCAGGGTTCCTATAATTCACCCCTCCACTTT
TRBV18,TRBJ2-2,NA,NA,CASSPPKVGELFF,TGTGCCAGCTCACCACCGAAAGTCGGGGAGCTGTTTTTT
TRBV7-2,TRBJ1-3,TRBD1,NA,CASSPRTGGAGNTIYF,TGTGCCAGCAGCCCCCGGACAGGGGGAGCTGGAAACACCATATATTTT
TRBV28,TRBJ1-5,NA,few,CASKTGTNNQPQHF,TGTGCCAGCAAAACCGGCACCAATAATCAGCCCCAGCATTTT
TRBV4-3,TRBJ2-7,TRBD2,many,CASSQVSSGSYEQYF,TGCGCCAGCAGCCAAGTGTCTAGCGGGAGTTACGAGCAGTACTTC
TRBV5-1,TRBJ2-3,TRBD1,NA,CASSLAGQGDTQYF,TGCGCCAGCAGCTTGGCAGGACAGGGCGATACGCAGTATTTT
TRBV4-1,TRBJ2-3,TRBD1,many,CASSQEDRGLDTQYF,TGCGCCAGCAGCCAAGAGGACAGGGGGCTGGATACGCAGTATTTT
TRBV25-1,TRBJ1-1,NA,NA,CASSFAGAQRAFF,TGTGCCAGCAGTTTCGCAGGGGCCCAGCGAGCTTTCTTT
TRBV29-1,TRBJ2-1,TRBD2,NA,CSVVASGGTGEQFF,TGCAGCGTTGTGGCTAGCGGGGGAACGGGTGAGCAGTTCTTC
TRBV6-2/TRBV6-3,TRBJ2-3,TRBD2,many,CASSYSMGRRTSGRPDTQYF,TGTGCCAGCAGTTACTCGATGGGCCGTCGGACTAGCGGGAGACCAGATACGCAGTATTTT
TRBV6-1,TRBJ2-7,NA,few,CASRPRQAYEQYF,TGTGCCAGCAGGCCGAGACAGGCCTACGAGCAGTACTTC
TRBV3-1,TRBJ2-7,TRBD1,NA,CASSQRPTGAGDKQYF,TGTGCCAGCAGCCAAAGGCCGACAGGGGCCGGGGACAAGCAGTACTTC
TRBV5-1,TRBJ1-2,NA,many,CASSLGQVANYGYTF,TGCGCCAGCAGCTTGGGACAGGTAGCTAACTATGGCTACACCTTC
TRBV4-3,TRBJ2-1,TRBD1,NA,CASSQLDRGPYNEQFF,TGCGCCAGCAGCCAACTAGACAGGGGTCCCTACAATGAGCAGTTCTTC
TRBV5-1,TRBJ2-3,TRBD2,NA,CASSLAVSGASDTQYF,TGCGCCAGCAGCTTGGCCGTTAGCGGGGCATCAGATACGCAGTATTTT
TRBV5-5,TRBJ1-5,NA,few,CASSLGTFLSQPQHF,TGTGCCAGCAGCTTGGGGACATTCTTAAGCCAGCCCCAGCATTTT
TRBV2,TRBJ2-7,TRBD1,few,CASMGDRGTEQYF,TGTGCCAGCATGGGGGACAGGGGCACCGAGCAGTACTTC